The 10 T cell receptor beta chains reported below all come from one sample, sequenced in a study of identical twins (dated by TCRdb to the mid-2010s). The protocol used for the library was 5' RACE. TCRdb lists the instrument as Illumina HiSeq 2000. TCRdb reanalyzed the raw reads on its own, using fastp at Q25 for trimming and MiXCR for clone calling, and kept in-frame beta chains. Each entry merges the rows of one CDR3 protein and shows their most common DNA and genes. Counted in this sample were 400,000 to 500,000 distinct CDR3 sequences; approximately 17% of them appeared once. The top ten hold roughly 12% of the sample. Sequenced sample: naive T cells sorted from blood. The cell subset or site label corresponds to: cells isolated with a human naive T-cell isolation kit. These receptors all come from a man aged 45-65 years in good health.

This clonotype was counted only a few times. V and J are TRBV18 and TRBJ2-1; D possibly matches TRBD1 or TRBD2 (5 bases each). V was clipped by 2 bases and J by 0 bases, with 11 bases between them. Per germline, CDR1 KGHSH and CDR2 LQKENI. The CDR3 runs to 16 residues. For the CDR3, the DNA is TGTGCCAGCTCACCAGGGACCGTCAGCTCCTACAATGAGCAGTTCTTC. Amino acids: CASSPGTVSSYNEQFF.

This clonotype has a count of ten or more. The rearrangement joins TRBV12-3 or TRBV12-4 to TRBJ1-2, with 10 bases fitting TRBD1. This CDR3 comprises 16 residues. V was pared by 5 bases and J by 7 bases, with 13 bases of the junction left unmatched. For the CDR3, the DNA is TGTGCCAGCAGTGCCGGGACAGGGGATATTTTAGTTGGCTACACCTTC. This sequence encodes CASSAGTGDILVGYTF.

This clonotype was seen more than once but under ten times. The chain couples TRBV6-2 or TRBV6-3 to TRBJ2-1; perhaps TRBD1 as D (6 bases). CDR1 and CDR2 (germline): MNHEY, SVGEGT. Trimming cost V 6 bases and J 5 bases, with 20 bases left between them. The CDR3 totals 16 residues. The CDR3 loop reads CASSAPYRAIDNEQFF. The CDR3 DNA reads TGTGCCAGCAGCGCCCCGTACAGGGCTATCGACAATGAGCAGTTCTTC.

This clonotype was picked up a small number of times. CDR3: CATSTDPVREQFF. The CDR3 DNA follows: TGTGCCACCAGCACCGATCCGGTCCGGGAGCAGTTCTTC. The chain is built from TRBV15 and TRBJ2-1, with D unresolved. Germline V gene data show CDR1 as LNHNV and CDR2 as YYDKDF (reference sequence). This CDR3 contains 13 residues. Deletions cut 4 bases from V and 10 bases from J, with 14 bases between. Supplemented by reference TRBV15 and TRBJ2-1, the full variable domain reads DAMVIQNPRYQVTQFGKPVTLSCSQTLNHNVMYWYQQKSSQAPKLLFHYYDKDFNNEADTPDNFQSRRPNTSFCFLDIRSPGLGDTAMYLCATSTDPVREQFFGPGTRLTVL.

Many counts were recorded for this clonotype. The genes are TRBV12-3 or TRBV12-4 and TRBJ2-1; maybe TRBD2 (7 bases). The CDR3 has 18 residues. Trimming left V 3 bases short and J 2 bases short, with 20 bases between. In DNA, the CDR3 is TGTGCCAGCAGTTTCCAGAGCGCCGGGGGGCCCGCCTACAATGAGCAGTTCTTC. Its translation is CASSFQSAGGPAYNEQFF.

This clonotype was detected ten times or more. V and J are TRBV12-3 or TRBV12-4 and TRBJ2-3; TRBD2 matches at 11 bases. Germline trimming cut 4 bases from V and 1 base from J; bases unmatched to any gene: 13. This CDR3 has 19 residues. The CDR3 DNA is TGTGCCAGCAGTTCAAACCGACTAGCGGGGTTTGCAGGCACAGATACGCAGTATTTT. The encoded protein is CASSSNRLAGFAGTDTQYF.

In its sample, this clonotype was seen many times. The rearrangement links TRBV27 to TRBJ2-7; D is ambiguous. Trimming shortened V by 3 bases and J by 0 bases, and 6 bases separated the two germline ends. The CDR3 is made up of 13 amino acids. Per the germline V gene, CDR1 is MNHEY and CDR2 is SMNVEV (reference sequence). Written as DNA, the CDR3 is TGTGCCAGCAGTTTCTCAAGCTCCTACGAGCAGTACTTC. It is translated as CASSFSSSYEQYF.

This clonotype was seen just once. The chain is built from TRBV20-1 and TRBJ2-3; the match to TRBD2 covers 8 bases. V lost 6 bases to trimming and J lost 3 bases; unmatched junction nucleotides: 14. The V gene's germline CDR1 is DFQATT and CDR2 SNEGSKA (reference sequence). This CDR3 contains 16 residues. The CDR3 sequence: CSARFSGLAGTDTQYF. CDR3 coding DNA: TGCAGTGCGAGATTCAGCGGACTAGCTGGTACAGATACGCAGTATTTT.

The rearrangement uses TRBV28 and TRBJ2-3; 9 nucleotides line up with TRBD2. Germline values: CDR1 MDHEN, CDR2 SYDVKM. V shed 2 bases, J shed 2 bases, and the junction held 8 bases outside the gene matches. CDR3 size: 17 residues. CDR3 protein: CASSLSLAGTSTDTQYF. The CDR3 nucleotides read TGTGCCAGCAGTTTAAGCCTAGCGGGGACATCCACAGATACGCAGTATTTT.

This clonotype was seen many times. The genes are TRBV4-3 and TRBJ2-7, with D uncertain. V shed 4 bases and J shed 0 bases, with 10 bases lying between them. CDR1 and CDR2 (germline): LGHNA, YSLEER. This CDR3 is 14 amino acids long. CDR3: CASSRMALSYEQYF. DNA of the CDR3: TGCGCCAGCAGCCGCATGGCTCTCTCCTACGAGCAGTACTTC.